Reported below is one T cell receptor (beta chain). Its matching antigen is unknown. The sample originates from a study of T cells in Graves' hyperthyroidism and ophthalmopathy. About the research overall: The initial diagnosis was the point when peripheral blood was collected, ahead of any treatment.

The PBMCs were sourced from fresh peripheral blood (approximately 9 ml). Study-wide results and limits: Model output signaled ophthalmopathy a median approximately 6.2 months ahead of onset.

TCR beta CDR3 regions were amplified from RNA. Researchers ran a first-round RT-PCR on the TCR CDR3 using the HTBI primer set. A single record per CDR3 protein comes from TCRdb applying MiXCR to the multiplex PCR reads. The table includes about 300,000 distinct CDR3 sequences, 10% to 15% detected once. This sequence originates from a woman between 25 and 40 years old with Graves' hyperthyroidism that later progressed to Graves' ophthalmopathy. Sequences were obtained from blood.

This chain's CDR3 is CASSSEREGRHEQYF. The CDR3 region has the DNA TGTGCCAGCAGCTCCGAGCGGGAGGGCCGTCACGAGCAGTACTTC. The chain couples TRBV5-5 to TRBJ2-7, with 10 bases matching TRBD2. In germline, CDR1 is SGHKS, CDR2 YYEKEE (reference sequence). The junction had 8 bases not matched to a gene; V was cut back by 3 bases and J by 5 bases. The CDR3 covers 15 residues.